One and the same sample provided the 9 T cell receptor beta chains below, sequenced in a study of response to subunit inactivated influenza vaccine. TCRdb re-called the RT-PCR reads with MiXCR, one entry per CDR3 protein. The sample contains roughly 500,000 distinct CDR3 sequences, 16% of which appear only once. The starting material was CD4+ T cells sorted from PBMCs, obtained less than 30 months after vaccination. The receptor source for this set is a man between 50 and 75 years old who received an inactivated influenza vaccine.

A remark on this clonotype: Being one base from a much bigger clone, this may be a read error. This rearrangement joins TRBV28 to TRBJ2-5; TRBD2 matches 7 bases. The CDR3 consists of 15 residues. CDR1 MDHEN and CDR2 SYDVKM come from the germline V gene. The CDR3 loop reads CARSFRLAGGETQYF. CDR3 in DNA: TGTGCCAGGAGTTTCCGACTAGCCGGGGGAGAGACCCAGTACTTC.

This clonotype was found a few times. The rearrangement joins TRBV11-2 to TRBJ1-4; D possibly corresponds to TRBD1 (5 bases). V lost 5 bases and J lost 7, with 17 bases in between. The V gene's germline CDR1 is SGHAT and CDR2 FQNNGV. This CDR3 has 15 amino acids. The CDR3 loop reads CASSLFPGTVEKLFF. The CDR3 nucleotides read TGTGCCAGCAGCCTTTTTCCCGGGACTGTTGAAAAACTGTTTTTT.

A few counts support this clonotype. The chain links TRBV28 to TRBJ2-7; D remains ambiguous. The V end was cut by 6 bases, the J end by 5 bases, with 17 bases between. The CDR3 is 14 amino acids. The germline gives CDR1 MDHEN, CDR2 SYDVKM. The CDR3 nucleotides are TGTGCCAGCAGCCGAAGCCAGAACAGCGACGAGCAGTACTTC. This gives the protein CASSRSQNSDEQYF.

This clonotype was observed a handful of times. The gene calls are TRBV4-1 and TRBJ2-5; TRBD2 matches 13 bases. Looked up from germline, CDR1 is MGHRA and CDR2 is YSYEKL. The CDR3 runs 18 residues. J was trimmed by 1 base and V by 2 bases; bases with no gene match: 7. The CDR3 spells CASSQRGLAGNPQETQYF. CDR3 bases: TGCGCCAGCAGCCAAAGGGGACTAGCGGGGAACCCCCAAGAGACCCAGTACTTC.

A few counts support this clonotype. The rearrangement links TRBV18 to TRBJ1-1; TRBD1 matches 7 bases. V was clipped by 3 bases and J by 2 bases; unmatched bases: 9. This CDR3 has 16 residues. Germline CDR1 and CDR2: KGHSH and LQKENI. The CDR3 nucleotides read TGTGCCAGCTCACCGCCCACAGGGGTGGGAAACACTGAAGCTTTCTTT. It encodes CASSPPTGVGNTEAFF. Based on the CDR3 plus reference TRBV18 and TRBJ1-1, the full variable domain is NAGVMQNPRHLVRRRGQEARLRCSPMKGHSHVYWYRQLPEEGLKFMVYLQKENIIDESGMPKERFSAEFPKEGPSILRIQQVVRGDSAAYFCASSPPTGVGNTEAFFGQGTRLTVV.

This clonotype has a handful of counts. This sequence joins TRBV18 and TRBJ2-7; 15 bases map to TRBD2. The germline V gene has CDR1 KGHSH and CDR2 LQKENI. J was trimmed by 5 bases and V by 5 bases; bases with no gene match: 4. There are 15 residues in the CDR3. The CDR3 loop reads CASSWTSGRADEQYF. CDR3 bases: TGTGCCAGCTCATGGACTAGCGGGAGGGCCGACGAGCAGTACTTC. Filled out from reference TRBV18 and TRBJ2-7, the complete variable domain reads NAGVMQNPRHLVRRRGQEARLRCSPMKGHSHVYWYRQLPEEGLKFMVYLQKENIIDESGMPKERFSAEFPKEGPSILRIQQVVRGDSAAYFCASSWTSGRADEQYFGPGTRLTVT.

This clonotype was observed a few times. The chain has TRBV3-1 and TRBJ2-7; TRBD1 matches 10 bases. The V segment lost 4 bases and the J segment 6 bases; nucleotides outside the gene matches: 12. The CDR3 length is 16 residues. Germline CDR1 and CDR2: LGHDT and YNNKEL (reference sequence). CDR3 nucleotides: TGTGCCAGCAGCCGGGGACAGGGGACTCGGTTTGGCGAGCAGTACTTC. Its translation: CASSRGQGTRFGEQYF.

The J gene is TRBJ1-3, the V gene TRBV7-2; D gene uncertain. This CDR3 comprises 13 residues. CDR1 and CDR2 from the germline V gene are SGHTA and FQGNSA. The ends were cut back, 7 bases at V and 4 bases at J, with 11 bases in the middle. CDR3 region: CASMAPLGNTIYF. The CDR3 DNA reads TGTGCCAGCATGGCCCCCCTGGGAAACACCATATATTTT.

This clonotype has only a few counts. The CDR3 DNA reads as TGTGCCAGCAGTGCACGGCCCGGCACAGATACGCAGTATTTT. As protein: CASSARPGTDTQYF. V gene TRBV6-1 combines with J gene TRBJ2-3, with D hard to call. V was clipped by 4 bases and J by 1 base, with 9 bases between them. Germline V CDR1 and CDR2: MNHNS, SASEGT. The CDR3 extends over 14 amino acids.